This T cell receptor (beta chain) originates from a study of shared clonotypes between healthy human individuals. General study results and limits: Only blood was sampled, and tissue TCR repertoires likely differ from blood ones. Unshared clonotypes carried lower generation probabilities than those common to all four donors.

Researchers divided each subset's genomic DNA evenly across several immunoSEQ plates. Measured with immunoSEQ multiplex PCR; TCRdb has only the in-frame clones, and not every one. The data show roughly 1,100,000 clones, 65% to 75% seen once. The germline gives CDR1 SGDLS, CDR2 YYNGEE. The CDR3 is 13 residues long. The ends were cut back, 2 bases at V and 4 bases at J, with 9 bases in the middle. Researchers partitioned CD4+ cells into CD45RA+ naive and CD45RA-negative memory subsets. Of note for this clone: Its antigen is as yet unknown.

This clonotype originated in a young man in good health. The V call is TRBV9, the J call TRBJ2-5; D assignment may be TRBD1 or TRBD2 (6 bases each). The specimen sequenced was memory CD4+ T cells sorted from blood. Subset meaning: CD45RA-negative fraction. The CDR3 spells CASSVEGGETQYF. Here the CDR3 DNA reads TGTGCCAGCAGCGTCGAGGGGGGAGAGACCCAGTACTTC.